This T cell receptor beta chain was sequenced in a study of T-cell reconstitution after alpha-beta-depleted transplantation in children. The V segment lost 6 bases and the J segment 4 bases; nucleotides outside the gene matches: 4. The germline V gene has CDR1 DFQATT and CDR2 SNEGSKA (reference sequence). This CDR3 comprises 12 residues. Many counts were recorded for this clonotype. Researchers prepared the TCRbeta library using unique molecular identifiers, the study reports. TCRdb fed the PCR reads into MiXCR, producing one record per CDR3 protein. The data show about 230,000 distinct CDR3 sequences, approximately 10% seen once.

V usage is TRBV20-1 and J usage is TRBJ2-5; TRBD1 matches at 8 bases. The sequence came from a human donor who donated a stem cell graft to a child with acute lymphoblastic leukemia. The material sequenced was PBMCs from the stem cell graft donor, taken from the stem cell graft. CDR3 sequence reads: CSATTGVETQYF. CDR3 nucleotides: TGCAGTGCAACGACAGGGGTAGAGACCCAGTACTTC.